A single sample gave rise to the 27 T cell receptor beta chains below, sequenced in a study of T cells expressing NK-cell markers. TCRdb reprocessed the 5' RACE reads and keeps a single row for each CDR3 protein, giving no DNA. The table for this sample gives about 390,000 distinct CDR3 sequences. Sequenced sample: blood T cells: a sorted CD56 or NKG2C T cell subset, CD4+ or CD8+ T cells, or bulk PBMC T cells (not recorded which). All receptors derive from a woman between 45 and 60 years old in good health.

The genes are TRBV12-3 or TRBV12-4 and TRBJ2-1. This CDR3 contains 13 residues. This CDR3 is CASRAQERNEQFF.

The genes are TRBV3-1 and TRBJ2-1; the TRBD2 assignment by TCRdb is unverifiable without DNA. Germline V gene lookup returns CDR1 LGHDT and CDR2 YNNKEL (reference sequence). This CDR3 region has 15 residues. The CDR3 spells CASSQNLAGVDEQFF.

This sequence joins TRBV10-3 and TRBJ1-2; TCRdb names TRBD1, which stays unverified in the absence of DNA. The CDR3 is 17 residues long. Germline loops: CDR1 ENHRY, CDR2 SYGVKD. CDR3 loop: CAISESEVLQENYGYTF.

This sequence joins TRBV24-1 and TRBJ1-2; TCRdb indicates TRBD1, and absent DNA this call remains unverified. Germline V gene data show CDR1 as KGHDR and CDR2 as SFDVKD. The CDR3 runs to 15 residues. The CDR3 spells CATSAGSSGNYGYTF.

V usage is TRBV12-3 or TRBV12-4 and J usage is TRBJ1-1; TCRdb lists TRBD1, though no DNA is available to test this call. The CDR3 covers 15 residues. CDR3 loop: CASSFSLARVKEAFF.

This chain links TRBV5-5 with TRBJ1-2; the D call from TCRdb, TRBD1, cannot be confirmed without DNA. This CDR3 contains 15 residues. The germline gives CDR1 SGHKS, CDR2 YYEKEE (reference sequence). CDR3 region: CASSPQAASSPGYTF.

The gene calls are TRBV10-3 and TRBJ1-4. CDR1 and CDR2 from the germline V gene are ENHRY and SYGVKD. The CDR3 is made up of 15 amino acids. The chain's CDR3 is CAIRADRASNEKLFF.

This chain joins TRBV20-1 and TRBJ2-1; TCRdb picks TRBD2, but there is no DNA to check that call. There are 17 residues in the CDR3. Germline V gene lookup returns CDR1 DFQATT and CDR2 SNEGSKA (reference sequence). The CDR3 loop reads CSARDPRLAGFNNEQFF.

The chain has TRBV27 and TRBJ2-1. The CDR3 spans 15 residues. CDR1 and CDR2 (germline): MNHEY, SMNVEV (reference sequence). The CDR3 loop reads CATGGPASVRNEQFF.

V and J are TRBV5-1 and TRBJ2-2; checking the TCRdb D call of TRBD2 is not possible without DNA. There are 16 residues in the CDR3. CDR1 is SGHRS, CDR2 YFSETQ, per germline. The CDR3 loop is CASSLLAGGDTGELFF.

The V and J genes are TRBV12-3 or TRBV12-4 and TRBJ2-5; TCRdb reports TRBD1, a call that lacks DNA to check it against. This CDR3 contains 16 residues. The CDR3 sequence is CASSLAPPGIQETQYF.

V gene TRBV5-1 combines with J gene TRBJ2-1. From germline, CDR1 is SGHRS and CDR2 YFSETQ. The CDR3 is 12 residues long. This CDR3 is CASTAALNEQFF.

The chain combines TRBV4-1 with TRBJ1-2; the TCRdb call, TRBD1, lacks DNA for checking. CDR1 is MGHRA, CDR2 YSYEKL, per germline. The CDR3 runs 14 residues. The CDR3 reads CASSQDVQGYGYTF.

V and J are TRBV24-1 and TRBJ1-2; as DNA is missing, the TRBD1 call by TCRdb cannot be tested. CDR1 is KGHDR and CDR2 is SFDVKD in the germline V gene. This CDR3 region has 12 residues. CDR3 protein: CATSGGQSGYTF.

The chain employs TRBV10-3 and TRBJ2-5; TCRdb's assignment of TRBD2 cannot be checked, as there is no DNA. Germline V gene data show CDR1 as ENHRY and CDR2 as SYGVKD. The CDR3 runs to 16 residues. CDR3 in amino acids: CAIRSGLAGAEETQYF.

The chain recombines TRBV2 with TRBJ2-3; the TCRdb call, TRBD2, lacks DNA for checking. The CDR3 is 11 residues long. The V gene's germline CDR1 is SNHLY and CDR2 FYNNEI. The CDR3 sequence is CASSGREGEYF.

V and J are TRBV28 and TRBJ1-1; the D gene TCRdb calls, TRBD1, cannot be checked with no DNA. The V gene's germline CDR1 is MDHEN and CDR2 SYDVKM. The CDR3 is 13 amino acids. This chain's CDR3 is CASGANMNTEAFF. The full variable domain, rest sourced from reference TRBV28 and TRBJ1-1, is DVKVTQSSRYLVKRTGEKVFLECVQDMDHENMFWYRQDPGLGLRLIYFSYDVKMKEKGDIPEGYSVSREKKERFSLILESASTNQTSMYLCASGANMNTEAFFGQGTRLTVV.

The chain couples TRBV24-1 to TRBJ2-1. This CDR3 comprises 13 residues. Germline V gene sequence: CDR1 KGHDR, CDR2 SFDVKD. The chain's CDR3 is CATRGDTINEQFF.

The V gene is TRBV27, the J gene TRBJ2-7; TCRdb reports TRBD2, a call that lacks DNA to check it against. The CDR3 totals 14 residues. CDR1 and CDR2 (germline): MNHEY, SMNVEV (reference sequence). The CDR3: CASSLVTGGYEQYF.

V gene TRBV6-6 combines with J gene TRBJ1-2. The germline V gene has CDR1 MNHNY and CDR2 SVGAGI (reference sequence). CDR3 length: 12 residues. CDR3 amino acids: CASSLTDLGYTF.

This sequence joins TRBV29-1 and TRBJ2-2; the D call of TRBD2 rests on TCRdb alone, since no DNA is present to check it. Germline values: CDR1 SQVTM, CDR2 ANQGSEA. This CDR3 spans 15 amino acids. Here the CDR3 reads CSAGSLRLDTGELFF.

The gene calls are TRBV12-3 or TRBV12-4 and TRBJ1-5. There are 14 residues in the CDR3. The CDR3 reads CASSFLAGNQPQHF.

The V call is TRBV6-5, the J call TRBJ1-5; with no DNA, the TCRdb D assignment of TRBD1 cannot be verified. The CDR3 sequence is 16 residues long. Germline CDR1 reads MNHEY; CDR2 reads SVGAGI. CDR3 sequence reads: CASSGSPRGSNQPQHF.

J is TRBJ1-1 and V is TRBV7-9. Germline-derived CDR1 and CDR2 are SEHNR and FQNEAQ (reference sequence). This CDR3 spans 14 amino acids. This CDR3 reads CASSSIAANTEAFF. The full variable domain, with the rest looked up from reference TRBV7-9 and TRBJ1-1, is DTGVSQNPRHKITKRGQNVTFRCDPISEHNRLYWYRQTLGQGPEFLTYFQNEAQLEKSRLLSDRFSAERPKGSFSTLEIQRTEQGDSAMYLCASSSIAANTEAFFGQGTRLTVV.

V gene TRBV24-1 combines with J gene TRBJ2-1. Germline V gives CDR1 KGHDR, CDR2 SFDVKD. The CDR3 consists of 13 residues. The CDR3 spells CATRYKQSNEQFF.

The rearrangement links TRBV6-5 to TRBJ2-1; TCRdb's assignment of TRBD2 cannot be checked, as there is no DNA. The CDR3 length is 16 residues. Germline CDR1 and CDR2: MNHEY and SVGAGI. The CDR3 is CASRPPGTSGRREQFF.

This chain uses TRBV29-1 with TRBJ2-5. Germline CDR1 and CDR2: SQVTM and ANQGSEA. The CDR3 loop spans 11 amino acids. The CDR3: CSVRGGETQYF.